This T cell receptor beta chain was recovered during a study of cytomegalovirus exposure and HLA in healthy donors. The study's findings and limits: Clonal expansion, a later analysis showed, was greater in HLA-associated TCR beta chains than in equally common others. In a later analysis, an Asian-associated ancestry cluster reportedly showed fewer N-insertions than the roughly 700-donor mean. Indistinguishable V segments, including TRBV6-2 and TRBV6-3, were excluded.

It was with 60 Vbeta and 13 Jbeta primers that the PCR ran. TCRdb's table, derived via immunoSEQ multiplex PCR, lists solely in-frame clones and lacks some. The table shows more than 150,000 clones, with around 80% occurring only once. This clone occurred once. Antigen unknown. Trimming removed 2 bases at V and 2 bases at J, with 6 bases between. Germline CDR1 reads LNHDA; CDR2 reads SQIVND (reference sequence). CDR3 length equals 13 residues. V gene TRBV19 combines with J gene TRBJ1-1; no clear D gene. The sequenced sample was PBMCs. This clonotype was obtained from a woman younger than 45 in good health and CMV-seronegative. The CDR3 DNA is TGTGCCAGTAGTATATCAGGAAACACTGAAGCTTTCTTT. Translated, it gives CASSISGNTEAFF.